The clone carrying this T cell receptor (beta chain) showed up just a few times. Germline CDR1 MGHRA, CDR2 YSYEKL. The CDR3 length is 14 residues. Trimming stripped 4 bases from V and 0 bases from J, with 9 bases between. This sample is part of a study of T-cell memory formation after mild COVID-19. In TCRdb, the 5' RACE reads were re-called with MiXCR into one record per CDR3 protein. The sample includes hundreds of thousands of distinct CDR3 sequences, roughly 13% seen only once; the top ten take approximately 21%. This sequence originates from a man between 18 and 29 years old who had mild COVID-19 (a few samples of this study predate the infection). Cell type and time point are not known. The rearrangement uses TRBV4-1 and TRBJ1-1, with a tentative D call TRBD1 (6 bases). Sequenced input: PBMCs or a T cell subset sorted from them (not recorded which). CDR3: CASSRRGLNTEAFF. As DNA, the CDR3 is TGCGCCAGCAGCCGCAGGGGTCTGAACACTGAAGCTTTCTTT.